These T cell receptor beta chains were read from a single sample in a study of cytomegalovirus exposure and HLA in healthy donors. Only in-frame clones appear in the TCRdb table, and some are missing; sequencing was by immunoSEQ multiplex PCR. This sample carries about 170,000 clones, roughly 81% of them seen once, and the ten largest clones take more than 2%. Sequenced input: PBMCs. These receptors came from a man aged 18 to 35 in good health and CMV-seropositive. The conserved cysteine and the conserved F or W are not part of the CDR3 here.

V gene	J gene	CDR3 protein
TRBV5-5	TRBJ2-7	ASSLSRQGGSYEQY
TRBV6-1	TRBJ1-1	ASSATGYTEAF
TRBV14	TRBJ1-1	ASSHTRQGAVTEAF
TRBV5-1	TRBJ2-6	ASSLGSPSSGANGLT
TRBV10-2	TRBJ2-6	ASSERGASGANVLT
TRBV5-6	TRBJ1-2	ASSSGQGADGYT
TRBV28	TRBJ2-1	ASSLPSGSGGANEQF
TRBV7-8	.	ASSLTSGGSYEQY
TRBV29-1	TRBJ1-2	SVDRGYT
TRBV7-3	TRBJ2-1	ASSLSGGISYNEQF
TRBV18	TRBJ2-7	ASSPLPDAYEQY
TRBV6-5	TRBJ1-1	ASSYGQDRNTEAF
TRBV6-4	TRBJ1-2	ASSEGQGHKGYT
TRBV6-1	TRBJ2-3	ASERGEVGSTQY
TRBV18	TRBJ2-7	ASSPQGQGNEQY
TRBV11-3	TRBJ2-5	ASSPSGETQY
TRBV9	TRBJ1-5	ASSIRDKYSNQPQH